This T cell receptor beta chain is drawn from a study of patients and donors after allogeneic stem cell transplantation. This clonotype was observed a few times. Via MiXCR, TCRdb re-called the RT-PCR reads, giving one row per CDR3 protein. The sample contains roughly 960,000 distinct CDR3 sequences, under 20% of which appear only once. The clonotype was recovered from a human donor who was either an allogeneic HSCT recipient or a stem cell or donor lymphocyte infusion donor (not recorded which). It is not recorded whose cells these are; they may come from a transplant donor. Sequenced: blood, either unsorted or a sorted T cell fraction (not recorded which).

The CDR3 sequence is CSASDPLGTSGSRTDTQYF. CDR3 nucleotide sequence: TGCAGTGCTAGTGACCCACTCGGGACTAGCGGGAGTCGCACAGATACGCAGTATTTT. The gene calls are TRBV20-1 and TRBJ2-3, with 14 nucleotides matching TRBD2. In germline, CDR1 is DFQATT, CDR2 SNEGSKA (reference sequence). This CDR3 contains 19 residues. The junction had 12 bases not matched to a gene; V was cut back by 3 bases and J by 1 base.